Below, 17 T cell receptor beta chains from the same sample are listed, as sequenced in a study of T cells after posttransplantation cyclophosphamide. Profiled with immunoSEQ multiplex PCR; TCRdb holds only in-frame clones, not every one. The repertoire holds around 18,000 clones, with 70% to 80% as singletons. Busulfan-fludarabine conditioning, marrow transplant, and cyclophosphamide on days +3 and +4 were administered. The sequences come from CD8+ T cells sorted from PBMCs, collected 1903 days after a stem cell transplant with posttransplant cyclophosphamide. These receptor sequences come from a female patient between 35 and 55 years old who received an allogeneic stem cell transplant from a related donor, was CMV-positive, and had no GVHD. Some of the T cells may derive from the graft donor.

The genes are TRBV13 and TRBJ1-2, with D perhaps matching TRBD1 (6 bases). V shed 0 bases and J shed 4 bases, with 15 bases lying between them. The CDR3 runs to 16 residues. Germline CDR1 reads PRHDT; CDR2 reads FYEKMQ (reference sequence). In nucleotides, the CDR3 is TGTGCCAGCAGCTTAGGCCCCGGGACACAGCTCTATGGCTACACCTTC. Protein product: CASSLGPGTQLYGYTF.

This clone has just a few counts. The genes are TRBV4-3 and TRBJ2-7, with TRBD1 matching over 11 bases. Germline CDR1 LGHNA, CDR2 YSLEER. V gave up 0 bases and J gave up 5 bases; unmatched junction bases: 6. The CDR3 has 16 amino acids. The CDR3 is CASSQDIGQGADEQYF. CDR3 bases: TGCGCCAGCAGCCAAGATATAGGACAGGGGGCTGACGAGCAGTACTTC.

The rearrangement joins TRBV21-1 to TRBJ1-1; the table assigns TRBD1, which was not confirmed against the DNA. TRBV21-1 constitutes a pseudogene. The CDR3 is 17 amino acids. CDR3 sequence: CASSCGVTGTGNTEAFF. Here the CDR3 DNA reads TGTGCCAGCAGCTGTGGGGTGACCGGGACAGGGAACACTGAAGCTTTCTTT.

This chain uses TRBV7-3 with TRBJ2-1, with D tentatively TRBD2 (5 bases). The CDR3 runs 12 residues. V was trimmed by 2 bases and J by 8 bases, leaving 7 bases between them. Germline CDR1 is SGHTA and CDR2 is FQGTGA. CDR3 in amino acids: CASSLGLDEQFF. The CDR3 nucleotides are TGTGCCAGCAGCTTAGGACTGGATGAGCAGTTCTTC.

This sequence joins TRBV4-1 and TRBJ1-1, with 11 bases matching TRBD1. The CDR3 has 13 residues. V lost 8 bases and J lost 3; bases outside the gene matches: 2. The germline CDR1 and CDR2 sequences are MGHRA and YSYEKL. The CDR3 DNA reads as TGCGCCAGCGGGGGACAGGGGGACACTGAAGCTTTCTTT. The encoded protein is CASGGQGDTEAFF.

The rearrangement uses TRBV5-4 and TRBJ1-1; perhaps TRBD1 as D (6 bases). Trimming shortened V by 3 bases and J by 4 bases, and 13 bases separated the two germline ends. In germline, CDR1 is SGHNT, CDR2 YYREEE (reference sequence). CDR3 length equals 14 residues. CDR3 in DNA: TGTGCCAGCAGCTCTACAGGGAGCGGCACTGAAGCTTTCTTT. Protein product: CASSSTGSGTEAFF.

V and J are TRBV5-1 and TRBJ2-3, with a tentative D call TRBD1 (5 bases). This CDR3 has 15 residues. Germline V lookup: CDR1 SGHRS, CDR2 YFSETQ. Trimming removed 0 bases at V and 3 bases at J, with 11 bases between. The CDR3 nucleotides read TGCGCCAGCAGCTTGGGACAGCCTGGGACAGATACGCAGTATTTT. It translates to CASSLGQPGTDTQYF.

V and J are TRBV5-1 and TRBJ2-1; 11 nucleotides agree with TRBD2. With 0 bases clipped from V and 1 base from J, the junction kept 3 bases outside the gene matches. There are 17 residues in the CDR3. Germline V gene lookup returns CDR1 SGHRS and CDR2 YFSETQ. The CDR3 is CASSLGLAGSSYNEQFF. CDR3 in DNA: TGCGCCAGCAGCTTGGGACTAGCGGGGAGTTCCTACAATGAGCAGTTCTTC.

The rearrangement joins TRBV11-2 to TRBJ2-7; D ambiguous. Looked up from germline, CDR1 is SGHAT and CDR2 is FQNNGV. This CDR3 spans 13 amino acids. The V gene lost 6 bases and the J gene lost 1 base, with 10 bases spanning the gap. CDR3 nucleotide sequence: TGTGCCAGCAGTTTGACTTCATCCTACGAGCAGTACTTC. Residues: CASSLTSSYEQYF.

The chain combines TRBV7-9 with TRBJ2-1, with 14 bases that match TRBD2. Germline trimming cut 6 bases from V and 0 bases from J; bases unmatched to any gene: 4. The CDR3 runs to 17 residues. Germline CDR1 reads SEHNR; CDR2 reads FQNEAQ (reference sequence). The CDR3 DNA follows: TGTGCCAGCAGTAAAGGACTAGCGGGAGGCTCCTACAATGAGCAGTTCTTC. Its translation: CASSKGLAGGSYNEQFF. Drawing the rest from reference TRBV7-9 and TRBJ2-1, the complete variable domain is DTGVSQNPRHKITKRGQNVTFRCDPISEHNRLYWYRQTLGQGPEFLTYFQNEAQLEKSRLLSDRFSAERPKGSFSTLEIQRTEQGDSAMYLCASSKGLAGGSYNEQFFGPGTRLTVL.

To note about this clone: Other DNA sequences of this sample code for an identical CDR3. J is TRBJ1-6 and V is TRBV7-6, with TRBD1 identical over 8 bases. From germline, CDR1 is SGHVS and CDR2 FNYEAQ. J gave up 10 bases and V 4 bases, and 6 bases lay outside the gene matches. This CDR3 is 14 amino acids long. CDR3 nucleotides: TGTGCCAGCAGCTCGGACAGGGCATTGTCACCCCTCCACTTT. As protein: CASSSDRALSPLHF.

This clone is a singleton in its sample. This chain connects TRBV6-5 to TRBJ2-1, with 9 positions matching TRBD1. Trimming took 9 bases from V and 7 from J; bases not matched to a gene: 13. CDR3 length: 15 residues. Germline CDR1 and CDR2: MNHEY and SVGAGI. The CDR3: CASSKRGQGFNEQFF. Here the CDR3 DNA reads TGTGCCAGTTCGAAGAGGGGACAGGGTTTTAATGAGCAGTTCTTC.

This clone was observed a handful of times. This chain links TRBV5-6 with TRBJ1-2, with TRBD1 matching over 8 bases. The CDR3 extends over 13 amino acids. Germline CDR1 and CDR2: SGHDT and YYEEEE. J was trimmed by 5 bases and V by 3 bases; bases with no gene match: 3. CDR3 sequence reads: CASSSGQEYGYTF. In DNA, the CDR3 is TGTGCCAGCAGCTCGGGACAGGAGTATGGCTACACCTTC.

V and J are TRBV28 and TRBJ1-1; TRBD1 aligns across 8 bases. Trimming at V came to 2 bases and at J to 3 bases, leaving 8 bases not matched to a gene. CDR1 MDHEN and CDR2 SYDVKM come from the germline V gene. This CDR3 spans 16 amino acids. The CDR3 loop reads CASSLPQGAEDTEAFF. The CDR3, as DNA: TGTGCCAGCAGTTTACCCCAGGGGGCGGAGGACACTGAAGCTTTCTTT.

The V gene is TRBV7-2, the J gene TRBJ2-5; no definite D call. The CDR3 contains 15 residues. Germline loops: CDR1 SGHTA, CDR2 FQGNSA. V dropped 2 bases and J dropped 5 bases, with 15 bases sitting between them. CDR3 nucleotides: TGTGCCAGCAGCTTATTGGGCCGAGCCAGGGAGACCCAGTACTTC. Protein product: CASSLLGRARETQYF.

J is TRBJ2-7 and V is TRBV11-2, with a tentative D call TRBD1 (5 bases). This CDR3 region has 14 residues. From germline, CDR1 is SGHAT and CDR2 FQNNGV. V shed 5 bases and J shed 3 bases, with 14 bases lying between them. CDR3 DNA sequence: TGTGCCAGCAGCCACCTGACAGCTGTCTACGAGCAGTACTTC. Its translation is CASSHLTAVYEQYF.

The chain employs TRBV7-3 and TRBJ1-1; 7 nucleotides align to TRBD1. The germline V gene encodes CDR1 SGHTA and CDR2 FQGTGA. The CDR3 length is 14 residues. Trimming at V came to 5 bases and at J to 2 bases, leaving 5 bases not matched to a gene. The CDR3: CASSPGQSNTEAFF. The CDR3 DNA sequence: TGTGCCAGCAGCCCGGGACAGAGTAACACTGAAGCTTTCTTT.